Below are 24 T cell receptor beta chains sequenced from a single sample in a study of OX40 agonist ivuxolimab in advanced cancers. Profiled with immunoSEQ multiplex PCR; TCRdb holds only in-frame clones, not every one. In the table there are roughly 120,000 clones, 85% to 95% of which are singletons. The source was CD4+ or CD8+ T cells sorted from blood, collected in a trial of the OX40 agonist ivuxolimab. These receptor sequences come from an adult with an advanced solid tumor such as melanoma, head and neck, liver or kidney cancer.

The chain recombines TRBV6-1 with TRBJ1-2; D gene uncertain. This CDR3 spans 11 amino acids. The germline gives CDR1 MNHNS, CDR2 SASEGT. V lost 9 bases and J 1 base, leaving 6 bases between the germline ends. CDR3 sequence reads: CARVVNYGYTF. CDR3 DNA sequence: TGTGCCAGGGTAGTTAACTATGGCTACACCTTC.

The chain carries TRBV25-1 and TRBJ2-2, with 8 bases that match TRBD1. This CDR3 contains 16 residues. The V segment lost 3 bases and the J segment 5 bases; nucleotides outside the gene matches: 8. Germline-derived CDR1 and CDR2 are MGHDK and SYGVNS. CDR3 sequence (DNA): TGTGCCAGCAGTGACCGCGACAGGGGTGGGACCGGGGAGCTGTTTTTT. Encoded protein: CASSDRDRGGTGELFF.

The rearrangement links TRBV7-9 to TRBJ2-2; 11 bases agree with TRBD2. The CDR3 loop spans 16 amino acids. Germline V gives CDR1 SEHNR, CDR2 FQNEAQ (reference sequence). J gave up 7 bases and V 4 bases, and 8 bases lay outside the gene matches. The DNA for the CDR3 is TGTGCCAGCAGCTCCCCACTAGCGGGAGAAGGCGGGGAGCTGTTTTTT. It is translated as CASSSPLAGEGGELFF.

V is TRBV11-3 and J is TRBJ1-2, with D hard to call. This CDR3 has 13 residues. V lost 1 base to trimming and J lost 6 bases, with 9 bases between them. CDR1 SGHNT and CDR2 YENEEA come from the germline V gene. The CDR3 protein is CASSLAGYDGYTF. In DNA, the CDR3 is TGTGCCAGCAGCTTAGCGGGGTACGATGGCTACACCTTC.

The rearrangement joins TRBV7-3 to TRBJ2-3, with D unresolved. In germline, CDR1 is SGHTA, CDR2 FQGTGA. This CDR3 region has 13 residues. Trimming took off 0 bases at V and 4 bases at J, with 5 bases between the two ends. The DNA of the CDR3 is TGTGCCAGCAGCTTAACTGGCCCAGATACGCAGTATTTT. Translating gives CASSLTGPDTQYF.

The chain links TRBV5-1 to TRBJ1-2; TRBD1 matches at 9 bases. V shed 4 bases, J shed 8 bases, and the junction held 9 bases outside the gene matches. The germline CDR1 and CDR2 sequences are SGHRS and YFSETQ. This CDR3 is 14 amino acids long. Here the CDR3 DNA reads TGCGCCAGCAGCCCCTTGGGACAGGGCAAGGGCTACACCTTC. It is translated as CASSPLGQGKGYTF. Supplemented by reference TRBV5-1 and TRBJ1-2, the full variable domain reads KAGVTQTPRYLIKTRGQQVTLSCSPISGHRSVSWYQQTPGQGLQFLFEYFSETQRNKGNFPGRFSGRQFSNSRSEMNVSTLELGDSALYLCASSPLGQGKGYTFGSGTRLTVV.

The chain uses TRBV4-1 and TRBJ1-1; a possible D gene is TRBD1 (5 bases). CDR3 length equals 14 residues. Trimming pared 4 bases from V and 1 base from J, leaving 10 bases between. Germline V gene sequence: CDR1 MGHRA, CDR2 YSYEKL. CDR3 sequence reads: CASSLGGANTEAFF. The CDR3 bases are TGCGCCAGCAGCCTAGGAGGGGCGAACACTGAAGCTTTCTTT.

The chain employs TRBV4-1 and TRBJ1-1; D might be TRBD1 (6 bases). Germline CDR1 MGHRA, CDR2 YSYEKL. The CDR3 runs 15 residues. Trimming stripped 1 base from V and 4 bases from J, with 13 bases between. Here the CDR3 reads CASSQVAKGGTEAFF. The CDR3 nucleotides read TGCGCCAGCAGCCAAGTTGCGAAGGGGGGCACTGAAGCTTTCTTT.

The rearrangement links TRBV5-1 to TRBJ2-1, with 12 bases aligning to TRBD2. Germline values: CDR1 SGHRS, CDR2 YFSETQ. Trimming took 4 bases from V and 8 from J; bases not matched to a gene: 10. The CDR3 has 16 amino acids. The CDR3 sequence is CASSLAGGMGLDEQFF. The CDR3 DNA is TGCGCCAGCAGCCTAGCGGGAGGGATGGGGTTAGATGAGCAGTTCTTC.

The chain couples TRBV29-1 to TRBJ2-7; D is unclear. Trimming took 4 bases from V and 5 from J, leaving 15 bases between them. The CDR3 length is 13 residues. CDR1 and CDR2 (germline): SQVTM, ANQGSEA. CDR3 residues: CSVGARAWDEQYF. Here the CDR3 DNA reads TGCAGCGTTGGGGCCAGAGCTTGGGACGAGCAGTACTTC.

V gene TRBV18 combines with J gene TRBJ1-4; D remains ambiguous. The CDR3 loop spans 19 amino acids. The germline V gene encodes CDR1 KGHSH and CDR2 LQKENI. The V gene lost 2 bases and the J gene lost 0 bases, with 19 bases spanning the gap. CDR3 DNA: TGTGCCAGCTCACCAGTACCCTCCACTGAAGGAGCAACTAATGAAAAACTGTTTTTT. It encodes CASSPVPSTEGATNEKLFF.

J is TRBJ1-5 and V is TRBV27; D gene ambiguous. CDR1 is MNHEY and CDR2 is SMNVEV in the germline V gene (reference sequence). This CDR3 has 14 residues. V was shortened by 6 bases and J by 0 bases, with 9 bases between the two germline ends. CDR3: CASSPTTSNQPQHF. CDR3 bases: TGTGCCAGCAGCCCGACCACTAGCAATCAGCCCCAGCATTTT.

This chain connects TRBV6-5 to TRBJ2-5; tentatively, D is TRBD1 or TRBD2 (5 bases each). TRBJ2-7 explains the end of the DNA better; the J call may be wrong. Germline-derived CDR1 and CDR2 are MNHEY and SVGAGI. The CDR3 is 14 residues long. DNA of the CDR3: TGTGCCAGCAGGCCCGGGACCGCAGGCCACGAGCAGTACTTC. Its protein is CASRPGTAGHEQYF.

The chain carries TRBV19 and TRBJ2-1, with TRBD1 matching 8 bases. V shed 5 bases, J shed 8 bases, and the junction held 14 bases outside the gene matches. Germline V gene lookup returns CDR1 LNHDA and CDR2 SQIVND (reference sequence). The CDR3 is 16 residues long. CDR3 residues: CASSGNRVTTGDEQFF. CDR3 coding DNA: TGTGCCAGTAGTGGAAACAGGGTCACGACAGGGGATGAGCAGTTCTTC.

Comments on this clone: The same CDR3 arises from other DNA sequences in this sample as well. V gene TRBV27 combines with J gene TRBJ1-1; 7 bases map to TRBD1. Trimming removed 5 bases from V and 0 bases from J; junction bases left unmatched: 3. CDR1 is MNHEY and CDR2 is SMNVEV in the germline V gene (reference sequence). The CDR3 has 14 amino acids. CDR3 sequence reads: CASSPQGVNTEAFF. The CDR3 DNA follows: TGTGCCAGCAGTCCCCAGGGGGTGAACACTGAAGCTTTCTTT.

J is TRBJ1-4 and V is TRBV18; D is possibly TRBD1 (6 bases). The CDR3 length is 13 residues. V gave up 9 bases and J gave up 8 bases, with 16 bases separating them. Looked up from germline, CDR1 is KGHSH and CDR2 is LQKENI. The CDR3 protein is CASSRDTAEKLFF. The CDR3 coding sequence is TGTGCCAGTTCCCGGGACACTGCGGAAAAACTGTTTTTT. The variable domain in full, completed from reference TRBV18 and TRBJ1-4, reads NAGVMQNPRHLVRRRGQEARLRCSPMKGHSHVYWYRQLPEEGLKFMVYLQKENIIDESGMPKERFSAEFPKEGPSILRIQQVVRGDSAAYFCASSRDTAEKLFFGSGTQLSVL.

The chain recombines TRBV11-2 with TRBJ1-1; no definite D call. V lost 3 bases and J lost 5, with 13 bases in between. The germline V gene encodes CDR1 SGHAT and CDR2 FQNNGV. The CDR3 covers 14 residues. The CDR3: CASSFQGSWTEAFF. The CDR3 DNA reads as TGTGCCAGCAGCTTTCAAGGGAGTTGGACTGAAGCTTTCTTT. Combining the CDR3 with reference TRBV11-2 and TRBJ1-1 gives the whole variable domain EAGVAQSPRYKIIEKRQSVAFWCNPISGHATLYWYQQILGQGPKLLIQFQNNGVVDDSQLPKDRFSAERLKGVDSTLKIQPAKLEDSAVYLCASSFQGSWTEAFFGQGTRLTVV.

The chain combines TRBV7-8 with TRBJ2-3; the D is unclear. The CDR3 covers 16 residues. V dropped 4 bases and J dropped 1 base, with 15 bases sitting between them. Germline V lookup: CDR1 SGHVS, CDR2 FQNEAQ. CDR3 nucleotides: TGTGCCAGCAGCTCAGAGACCTACATCGGCACAGATACGCAGTATTTT. Translated, it gives CASSSETYIGTDTQYF.

V usage is TRBV4-1 and J usage is TRBJ2-1, with TRBD2 matching over 7 bases. The CDR3 totals 16 residues. The junction had 9 bases not matched to a gene; V was cut back by 4 bases and J by 3 bases. CDR1 is MGHRA, CDR2 YSYEKL, per germline. The CDR3: CASSLVRLAVYNEQFF. The CDR3 DNA reads TGCGCCAGCAGCCTTGTCCGACTAGCAGTCTACAATGAGCAGTTCTTC.

The chain couples TRBV19 to TRBJ2-1; perhaps TRBD1 as D (6 bases). Trimming pared 3 bases from V and 0 bases from J, leaving 9 bases between. This CDR3 contains 15 residues. Germline V CDR1 and CDR2: LNHDA, SQIVND (reference sequence). Here the CDR3 reads CASSIGRGSYNEQFF. The CDR3 coding sequence is TGTGCCAGTAGTATCGGCAGGGGCTCCTACAATGAGCAGTTCTTC. The complete variable domain, with remaining parts taken from reference TRBV19 and TRBJ2-1, reads DGGITQSPKYLFRKEGQNVTLSCEQNLNHDAMYWYRQDPGQGLRLIYYSQIVNDFQKGDIAEGYSVSREKKESFPLTVTSAQKNPTAFYLCASSIGRGSYNEQFFGPGTRLTVL.

V usage is TRBV21-1 and J usage is TRBJ1-1; TRBD1, the table's D call, lacks a check against the DNA. TRBV21-1 is flagged as a pseudogene. The CDR3 length is 16 residues. CDR3 protein: CASSKSRRQGNTEAFF. DNA of the CDR3: TGTGCCAGCAGCAAATCCCGCCGGCAGGGAAACACTGAAGCTTTCTTT.

V and J are TRBV28 and TRBJ1-1, with D perhaps TRBD1 (6 bases). The CDR3 runs to 13 residues. From germline, CDR1 is MDHEN and CDR2 SYDVKM. The V gene lost 8 bases and the J gene lost 0 bases, with 10 bases spanning the gap. In DNA, the CDR3 is TGTGCCAGCTATGGGGGCATGAACACTGAAGCTTTCTTT. Its translation: CASYGGMNTEAFF.

The rearrangement uses TRBV7-8 and TRBJ1-4; TRBD1 is a possible D gene (6 bases). CDR1 is SGHVS, CDR2 FQNEAQ, per germline. V was trimmed by 2 bases and J by 0 bases, leaving 19 bases between them. This CDR3 spans 19 amino acids. The CDR3 protein is CASSLRNREGRTTNEKLFF. CDR3 DNA: TGTGCCAGCAGCTTAAGAAACAGGGAGGGCAGAACAACTAATGAAAAACTGTTTTTT.

This clone has only a few counts. This chain links TRBV28 with TRBJ1-3; D might be TRBD1 (6 bases). The V end lost 6 bases, the J end lost 4 bases, and 25 bases lay between the germline ends. The CDR3 has 18 amino acids. Germline CDR1 MDHEN, CDR2 SYDVKM. In DNA form, the CDR3 reads TGTGCCAGCAGCTCACAAAAACAGGGATGGCCTTCGGGAAACACCATATATTTT. It specifies CASSSQKQGWPSGNTIYF.